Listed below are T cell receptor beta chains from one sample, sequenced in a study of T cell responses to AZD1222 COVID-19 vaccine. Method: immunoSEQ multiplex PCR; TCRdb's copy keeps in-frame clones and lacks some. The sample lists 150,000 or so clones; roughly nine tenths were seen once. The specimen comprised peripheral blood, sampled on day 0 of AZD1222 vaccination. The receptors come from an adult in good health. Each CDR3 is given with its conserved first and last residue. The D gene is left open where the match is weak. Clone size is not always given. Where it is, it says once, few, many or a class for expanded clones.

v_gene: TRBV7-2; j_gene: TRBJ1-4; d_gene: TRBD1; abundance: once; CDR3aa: CASSLVEAGGLEKLFF; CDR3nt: TGTGCCAGCAGCTTAGTCGAGGCAGGGGGTTTAGAAAAACTGTTTTTT
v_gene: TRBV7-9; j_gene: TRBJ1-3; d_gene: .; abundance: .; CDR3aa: CASSSRNTIYF; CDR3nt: TGTGCCAGCAGCTCTCGAAACACCATATATTTT
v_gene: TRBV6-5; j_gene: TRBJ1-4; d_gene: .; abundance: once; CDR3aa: CASSARQVNEKLFF; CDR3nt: TGTGCCAGCAGCGCAAGACAGGTGAATGAAAAACTGTTTTTT
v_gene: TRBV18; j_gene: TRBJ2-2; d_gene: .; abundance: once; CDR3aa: CASSQANTGELFF; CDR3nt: TGTGCCAGCTCACAGGCGAACACCGGGGAGCTGTTTTTT
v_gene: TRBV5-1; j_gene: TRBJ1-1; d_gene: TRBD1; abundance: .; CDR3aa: CASSPRGQEAFF; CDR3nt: TGCGCCAGCAGCCCCCGGGGACAGGAAGCTTTCTTT
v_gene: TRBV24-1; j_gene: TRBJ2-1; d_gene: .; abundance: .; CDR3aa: CATSDSLGRPLPEEQFF; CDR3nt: TGTGCCACCAGTGATTCCCTAGGCCGGCCCCTCCCTGAAGAGCAGTTCTTC
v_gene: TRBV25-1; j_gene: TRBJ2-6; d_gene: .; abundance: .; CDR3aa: CASSATTGSSGANVLTF; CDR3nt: TGTGCCAGCAGTGCAACGACAGGATCCTCTGGGGCCAACGTCCTGACTTTC
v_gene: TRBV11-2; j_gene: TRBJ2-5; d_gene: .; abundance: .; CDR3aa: CASSGGLALGETQYF; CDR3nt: TGTGCCAGCAGCGGGGGGCTAGCGCTAGGGGAGACCCAGTACTTC
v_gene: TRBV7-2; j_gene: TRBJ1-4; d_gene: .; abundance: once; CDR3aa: CASSLDRHPSEKLFF; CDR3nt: TGTGCCAGCAGCTTGGATAGACATCCATCAGAAAAACTGTTTTTT
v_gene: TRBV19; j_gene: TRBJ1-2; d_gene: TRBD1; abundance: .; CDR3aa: CASSIPSTGFYGYTF; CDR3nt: TGTGCCAGTAGTATCCCCTCGACAGGGTTCTATGGCTACACCTTC
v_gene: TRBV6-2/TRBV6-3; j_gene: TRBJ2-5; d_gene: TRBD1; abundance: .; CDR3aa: CASSYSGTGYQETQYF; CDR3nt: TGTGCCAGCAGTTACTCCGGGACAGGCTACCAAGAGACCCAGTACTTC
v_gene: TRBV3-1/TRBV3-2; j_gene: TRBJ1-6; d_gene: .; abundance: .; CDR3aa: CASSQGSLGPLHF; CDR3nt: TGTGCCAGCAGCCAAGGGTCCCTGGGGCCCCTCCACTTT
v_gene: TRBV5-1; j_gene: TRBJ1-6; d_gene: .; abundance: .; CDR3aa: CASSLNLGSAYNSPLHF; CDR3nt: TGCGCCAGCAGCTTGAATCTGGGCTCGGCCTATAATTCACCCCTCCACTTT
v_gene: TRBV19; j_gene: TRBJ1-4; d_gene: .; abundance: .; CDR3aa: CASSGTYHEKLFF; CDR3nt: TGTGCCAGTAGTGGGACGTACCATGAAAAACTGTTTTTT
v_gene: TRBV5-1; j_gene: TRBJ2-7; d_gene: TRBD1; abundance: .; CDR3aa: CASSFLTGGAGEQYF; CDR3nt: TGCGCCAGCAGCTTTTTAACAGGGGGCGCGGGGGAGCAGTACTTC
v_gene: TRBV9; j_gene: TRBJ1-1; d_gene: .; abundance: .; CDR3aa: CASSLNPGAVTEAFF; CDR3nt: TGTGCCAGCAGCCTAAATCCGGGGGCGGTCACTGAAGCTTTCTTT
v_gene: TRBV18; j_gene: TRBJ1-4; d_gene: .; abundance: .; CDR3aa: CASSPSKPIATNEKLFF; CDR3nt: TGTGCCAGCTCACCTTCGAAACCGATAGCAACTAATGAAAAACTGTTTTTT
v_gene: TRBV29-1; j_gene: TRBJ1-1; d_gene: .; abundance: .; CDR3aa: CSAPVGGTEAFF; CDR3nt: TGCAGCGCCCCCGTCGGGGGGACTGAAGCTTTCTTT
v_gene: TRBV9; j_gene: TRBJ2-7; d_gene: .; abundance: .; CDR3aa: CASSASTGTATYEQYF; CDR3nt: TGTGCCAGCAGCGCCTCTACCGGGACCGCCACCTACGAGCAGTACTTC
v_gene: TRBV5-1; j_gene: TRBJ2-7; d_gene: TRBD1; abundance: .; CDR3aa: CASSSTPGGNYEQYF; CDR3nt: TGCGCCAGCAGCTCAACCCCAGGGGGAAACTACGAGCAGTACTTC
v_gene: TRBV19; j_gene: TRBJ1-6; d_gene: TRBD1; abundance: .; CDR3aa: CASRSRDRGTPNSPLHF; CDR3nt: TGTGCCAGTAGGTCCCGGGACAGGGGAACCCCCAATTCACCCCTCCACTTT
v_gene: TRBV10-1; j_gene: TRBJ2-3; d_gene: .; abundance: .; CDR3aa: CASSGTGSGDTQYF; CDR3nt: TGCGCCAGCAGTGGCACGGGCTCGGGAGATACGCAGTATTTT
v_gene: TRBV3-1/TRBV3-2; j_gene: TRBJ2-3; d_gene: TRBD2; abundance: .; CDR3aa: CASSLGLATDTQYF; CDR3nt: TGTGCCAGCAGCCTCGGACTAGCAACAGATACGCAGTATTTT
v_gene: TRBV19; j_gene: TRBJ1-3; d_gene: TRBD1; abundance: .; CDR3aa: CASRGTGENTIYF; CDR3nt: TGTGCCAGCCGAGGGACAGGGGAAAACACCATATATTTT
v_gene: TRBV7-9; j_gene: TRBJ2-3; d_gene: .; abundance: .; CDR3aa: CASSQGPDTQYF; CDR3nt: TGTGCCAGCAGCCAAGGTCCAGATACGCAGTATTTT
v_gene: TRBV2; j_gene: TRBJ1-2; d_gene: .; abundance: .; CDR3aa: CATYVGGRYGYTF; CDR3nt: TGTGCCACATATGTGGGGGGCCGCTATGGCTACACCTTC